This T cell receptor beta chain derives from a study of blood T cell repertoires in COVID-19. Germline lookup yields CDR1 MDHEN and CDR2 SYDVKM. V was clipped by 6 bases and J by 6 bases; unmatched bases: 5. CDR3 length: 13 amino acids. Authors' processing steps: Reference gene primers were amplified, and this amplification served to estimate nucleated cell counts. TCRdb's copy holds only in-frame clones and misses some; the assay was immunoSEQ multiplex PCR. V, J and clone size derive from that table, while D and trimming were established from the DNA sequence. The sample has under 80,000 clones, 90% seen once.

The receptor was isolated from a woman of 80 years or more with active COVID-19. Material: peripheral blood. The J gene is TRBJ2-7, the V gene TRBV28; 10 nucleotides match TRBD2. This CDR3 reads CASRWASGSEQYF. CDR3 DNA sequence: TGTGCCAGCAGGTGGGCTAGCGGGAGCGAGCAGTACTTC.